These 19 T cell receptor beta chains share one sample of origin, sequenced in a study of Graves' ophthalmopathy and Graves' hyperthyroidism. The sequenced template was RNA, covering the TCR beta CDR3 region. The first round was an RT-PCR with HTBI primers, and the second round was a multiplex PCR. MiXCR, run by TCRdb on the multiplex PCR reads, gives a single entry per CDR3 protein. This sample has about 370,000 distinct CDR3 sequences, with about 17% found just once. Material: peripheral blood. These receptors originate from an adult woman with stable Graves' hyperthyroidism.

This clonotype was counted between two and nine times. This chain connects TRBV14 to TRBJ2-2, with a weak D call TRBD2 (6 bases). Germline V CDR1 and CDR2: SGHDN, FVKESK. Trimming left V 8 bases short and J 5 bases short, with 12 bases between. The CDR3 covers 13 residues. CDR3 nucleotides: TGTGCCAGCGGCGGGACCCGTACCGGGGAGCTGTTTTTT. Translation: CASGGTRTGELFF.

The sample holds many counts of this clonotype. The V gene is TRBV9, the J gene TRBJ2-7; TRBD1 matches 8 bases. Germline CDR1 SGDLS, CDR2 YYNGEE. The CDR3 consists of 15 residues. V shed 1 base and J 6 bases; nucleotides not matched to a gene: 9. The CDR3 nucleotides are TGTGCCAGCAGCGTACAGGGGGCAAGGGACGGCGAGCAGTACTTC. Translating it yields CASSVQGARDGEQYF.

This clonotype was detected many times. The chain has TRBV6-2 or TRBV6-3 and TRBJ2-7; no reliable D call. There are 12 residues in the CDR3. The germline V gene encodes CDR1 MNHEY and CDR2 SVGEGT. Trimming pared 1 base from V and 5 bases from J, leaving 6 bases between. The CDR3 protein is CASSYLDNEQYF. CDR3 DNA: TGTGCCAGCAGTTACTTGGATAACGAGCAGTACTTC.

The chain is built from TRBV7-8 and TRBJ1-1, with D possibly matching TRBD1 (5 bases). V was clipped by 2 bases and J by 1 base, with 14 bases between them. Germline values: CDR1 SGHVS, CDR2 FQNEAQ. The CDR3 totals 16 residues. CDR3 residues: CASSLMRRGKNTEAFF. In DNA form, the CDR3 reads TGTGCCAGCAGCTTAATGCGGAGGGGCAAGAACACTGAAGCTTTCTTT. The variable domain in full, with the rest retrieved from reference TRBV7-8 and TRBJ1-1, is GAGVSQSPRYKVAKRGQDVALRCDPISGHVSLFWYQQALGQGPEFLTYFQNEAQLDKSGLPSDRFFAERPEGSVSTLKIQRTQQEDSAVYLCASSLMRRGKNTEAFFGQGTRLTVV.

Only a few counts were recorded for this clonotype. A much larger clone lies a single base off, so this may be a read error. This chain uses TRBV6-4 with TRBJ1-2, with a possible D match to TRBD1 (5 bases). Germline values: CDR1 MRHNA, CDR2 SNTAGT. The CDR3 totals 12 residues. In nucleotides, the CDR3 is TGTGCCAGCAGTTACCCAGGGCTTGGCTACATCTTC. Translated, it gives CASSYPGLGYIF.

In this sample, this clonotype turned up many times. The chain is built from TRBV29-1 and TRBJ1-1; no clear D. The CDR3 runs to 13 residues. From germline, CDR1 is SQVTM and CDR2 ANQGSEA. The CDR3 sequence: CSHLSRVNTEAFF. CDR3 DNA: TGCAGTCACCTTAGTCGGGTGAACACTGAAGCTTTCTTT.

The sample holds many counts of this clonotype. This rearrangement joins TRBV15 to TRBJ1-5; no clear D gene. The CDR3 covers 15 residues. The V and J ends lost 4 bases and 0 bases respectively, with 10 bases between them. CDR1 and CDR2 from the germline V gene are LNHNV and YYDKDF (reference sequence). CDR3 DNA: TGTGCCACCAGCACCCAGACATATAGCAATCAGCCCCAGCATTTT. The encoded protein is CATSTQTYSNQPQHF.

The table lists this clonotype with many counts. This rearrangement joins TRBV30 to TRBJ1-2; 10 positions agree with TRBD1. Germline V lookup: CDR1 GTSNPN, CDR2 SVGIG (reference sequence). Trimming cost V 0 bases and J 6 bases; bases outside gene matches: 16. The CDR3 runs 18 residues. The chain's CDR3 is CAWSVLGGQGFIPHGYTF. Here the CDR3 DNA reads TGTGCCTGGAGTGTACTCGGGGGACAGGGGTTCATCCCTCATGGCTACACCTTC.

In its sample, this clonotype was seen many times. V and J are TRBV30 and TRBJ1-1, with unresolved D. The CDR3 has 14 residues. The germline V and J ends were trimmed by 0 bases and 6 bases, with 14 bases remaining between them. Germline-derived CDR1 and CDR2 are GTSNPN and SVGIG (reference sequence). The DNA for the CDR3 is TGTGCCTGGAGTGTACCGGGCCTCGGGTCTGAAGCTTTCTTT. Its translation is CAWSVPGLGSEAFF.

V is TRBV6-5 and J is TRBJ1-3, with D hard to call. Trimming cost V 5 bases and J 4 bases, with 12 bases left between them. CDR1 and CDR2 from the germline V gene are MNHEY and SVGAGI. The CDR3 sequence is 14 residues long. The CDR3 is CASSTDNPGNTIYF. The DNA for the CDR3 is TGTGCCAGCAGTACCGACAACCCCGGAAACACCATATATTTT.

This chain connects TRBV20-1 to TRBJ1-6; D perhaps matches TRBD1 (6 bases). The CDR3 loop spans 13 amino acids. Trimming removed 3 bases at V and 7 bases at J, with 10 bases between. The germline CDR1 and CDR2 sequences are DFQATT and SNEGSKA (reference sequence). The CDR3 spells CSARTGRNSPLHF. The CDR3 DNA sequence: TGCAGTGCTAGGACAGGCCGAAATTCACCCCTCCACTTT.

This clonotype was picked up many times. The rearrangement uses TRBV6-2 or TRBV6-3 and TRBJ2-7; TRBD2 aligns across 11 bases. The CDR3 has 16 residues. The germline V gene encodes CDR1 MNHEY and CDR2 SVGEGT. V gave up 2 bases and J gave up 3 bases; unmatched junction bases: 6. This CDR3 reads CASSYLLAGAFYEQYF. The CDR3 nucleotides read TGTGCCAGCAGTTACCTACTAGCGGGAGCTTTCTACGAGCAGTACTTC.

This clonotype appeared many times. V and J are TRBV19 and TRBJ2-7, with TRBD1 matching 10 bases. The CDR3 runs to 15 residues. Germline lookup yields CDR1 LNHDA and CDR2 SQIVND (reference sequence). Trimming at V came to 5 bases and at J to 6 bases, leaving 10 bases not matched to a gene. CDR3 region: CASSFRDRGAGEQYF. CDR3 nucleotides: TGTGCCAGTAGTTTCCGGGACAGGGGAGCCGGCGAGCAGTACTTC.

This clonotype was seen at least ten times. V and J are TRBV5-1 and TRBJ2-3; a weak D match, TRBD1 (6 bases). Per the germline V gene, CDR1 is SGHRS and CDR2 is YFSETQ. CDR3 length: 12 residues. The V end was cut by 4 bases, the J end by 5 bases, with 8 bases between. The CDR3: CASSLRGDTQYF. The DNA for the CDR3 is TGCGCCAGCAGCCTCAGGGGAGATACGCAGTATTTT.

This clonotype showed up many times. This chain's CDR3 is CASSIKGQPQHF. As DNA, the CDR3 is TGTGCCAGTAGTATCAAAGGTCAGCCCCAGCATTTT. J is TRBJ1-5 and V is TRBV19; D gene ambiguous. V was shortened by 3 bases and J by 6 bases, with 6 bases between the two germline ends. This CDR3 has 12 amino acids. Germline V CDR1 and CDR2: LNHDA, SQIVND (reference sequence).

The chain links TRBV12-3 or TRBV12-4 to TRBJ1-2; 7 bases line up with TRBD1. J was trimmed by 0 bases and V by 5 bases; bases with no gene match: 12. The CDR3 is made up of 17 amino acids. The CDR3 nucleotides are TGTGCCAGCAGTCGGGACAGCCCGGCATACTCTAACTATGGCTACACCTTC. Its protein product is CASSRDSPAYSNYGYTF.

This clonotype showed up many times. The junction shows a germline mismatch at one end, possibly a read error. The V and J genes are TRBV12-5 and TRBJ2-3; D is possibly TRBD1 or TRBD2 (5 bases each). The CDR3 loop spans 17 amino acids. Looked up from germline, CDR1 is LGHNT and CDR2 is FRNRAP. The CDR3 protein is CASGLVLGHSSTDTQYF. CDR3 DNA: TGTGCTAGTGGTTTGGTACTAGGACATTCCAGCACAGATACGCAATATTTT.

This clonotype was detected many times. V and J are TRBV12-5 and TRBJ1-1, with D unclear. The CDR3 totals 13 residues. Germline V gene data show CDR1 as LGHNT and CDR2 as FRNRAP. The ends were cut back, 8 bases at V and 0 bases at J, with 10 bases in the middle. The CDR3 sequence: CASRRGMNTEAFF. The CDR3 DNA sequence: TGTGCTAGTCGTCGCGGCATGAACACTGAAGCTTTCTTT.

In this sample, this clonotype turned up a few times. The conserved phenylalanine or tryptophan is not found at the CDR3 terminus, so this likely reflects a read error. This rearrangement joins TRBV27 to TRBJ2-3; the match to TRBD1 covers 8 bases. The trim removed 3 bases at V and 7 bases at J, leaving 15 bases unmatched. The germline CDR1 and CDR2 sequences are MNHEY and SMNVEV (reference sequence). The CDR3 totals 17 residues. CDR3 bases: TGTGCCAGCAGTTTTGGCCAGGGGGCGAGGGGAAAAAATACGCAGTATCTT. It translates to CASSFGQGARGKNTQYL.